In this sample, the clone carrying this TCR beta chain turned up a few times. The sample originates from a study of T-cell reconstitution after alpha-beta-depleted transplantation in children. Unique molecular identifiers were built into the TCRbeta library. One entry per CDR3 protein results from TCRdb running MiXCR on the PCR reads. The table shows approximately 350,000 distinct CDR3 sequences, with 13% occurring only once. The germline CDR1 and CDR2 sequences are MDHEN and SYDVKM. V shed 5 bases and J shed 2 bases, with 10 bases lying between them. CDR3 length equals 14 residues. This chain connects TRBV28 to TRBJ2-1; D not certain. The sample was PBMCs, taken from the stem cell graft. This receptor was obtained from a human donor who donated a stem cell graft to a child with Fanconi anemia. For the CDR3, the DNA is TGTGCCAGCAGTCAACGGGCCCCCTACAATGAGCAGTTCTTC. Its translation is CASSQRAPYNEQFF. Variable domain in full (rest from reference TRBV28 and TRBJ2-1): DVKVTQSSRYLVKRTGEKVFLECVQDMDHENMFWYRQDPGLGLRLIYFSYDVKMKEKGDIPEGYSVSREKKERFSLILESASTNQTSMYLCASSQRAPYNEQFFGPGTRLTVL.